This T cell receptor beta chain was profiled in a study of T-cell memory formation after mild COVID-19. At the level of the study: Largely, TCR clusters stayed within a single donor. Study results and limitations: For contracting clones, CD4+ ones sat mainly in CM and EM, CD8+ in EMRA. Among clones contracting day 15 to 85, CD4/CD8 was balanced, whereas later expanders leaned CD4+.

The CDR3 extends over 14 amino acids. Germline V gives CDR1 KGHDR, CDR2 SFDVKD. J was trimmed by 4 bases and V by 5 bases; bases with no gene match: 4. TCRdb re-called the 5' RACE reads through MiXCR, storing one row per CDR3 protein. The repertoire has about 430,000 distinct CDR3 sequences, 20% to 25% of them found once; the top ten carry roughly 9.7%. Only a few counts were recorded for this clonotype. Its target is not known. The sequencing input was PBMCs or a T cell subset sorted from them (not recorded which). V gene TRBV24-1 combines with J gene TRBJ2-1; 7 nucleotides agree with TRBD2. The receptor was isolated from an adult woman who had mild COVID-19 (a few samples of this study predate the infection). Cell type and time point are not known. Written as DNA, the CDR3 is TGTGCCACCAGTGTCCTAGCGGCTTACAATGAGCAGTTCTTC. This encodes CATSVLAAYNEQFF.